This T cell receptor (beta chain) was identified during a study of blood T cells in healthy people across ages. Study results and limitations: With unsorted PBMCs, a conclusive comparison of naive versus antigen-experienced cells was not possible.

On this clonotype itself: Its matching antigen is unknown.

A second roughly 6 to 11 cycle PCR used barcoded and J-beta primers. Each CDR3 protein gets one entry after TCRdb re-called the 5' RACE reads with MiXCR. The sample carries more than 900,000 distinct CDR3 sequences, about 25% recorded once. V dropped 1 base and J dropped 4; count of bases not matched to a gene: 5. CDR1 is MGHRA and CDR2 is YSYEKL in the germline V gene. There are 15 residues in the CDR3. These data also formed part of another study, on T cells of mothers and their children.

Material for sequencing was blood. V and J are TRBV4-1 and TRBJ2-7; 9 bases match TRBD2. The sequence came from a girl aged 2 to 9 in good health. The DNA for the CDR3 is TGCGCCAGCAGCCAAGGTCCTAGCGGGATATACGAGCAGTACTTC. This translates into CASSQGPSGIYEQYF.